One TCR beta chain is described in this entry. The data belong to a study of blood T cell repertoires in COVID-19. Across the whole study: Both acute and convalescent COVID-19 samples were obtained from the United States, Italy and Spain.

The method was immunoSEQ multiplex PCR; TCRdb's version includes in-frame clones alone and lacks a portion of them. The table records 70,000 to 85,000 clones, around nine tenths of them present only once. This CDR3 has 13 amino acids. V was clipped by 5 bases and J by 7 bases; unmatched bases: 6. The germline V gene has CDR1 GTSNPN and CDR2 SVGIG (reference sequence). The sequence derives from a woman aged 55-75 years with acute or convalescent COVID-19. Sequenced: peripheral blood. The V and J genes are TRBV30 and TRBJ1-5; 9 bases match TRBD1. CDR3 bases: TGTGCCTGGGCACAGGGGGCAGAGCAGCCCCAGCATTTT. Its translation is CAWAQGAEQPQHF.